The 13 T cell receptor beta chains given below trace back to one sample, sequenced in a study of blood T cell repertoires in COVID-19. Profiling relied on immunoSEQ multiplex PCR, and the TCRdb table lists in-frame clones only, not all of them. The table includes under 20,000 clones, 80% to 85% detected once. Specimen: peripheral blood. The receptors come from a human donor in a cohort sampled during active COVID-19.

The chain carries TRBV7-2 and TRBJ2-3, with 7 nucleotides matching TRBD2. This CDR3 spans 16 amino acids. Trimming at V came to 8 bases and at J to 2 bases, leaving 13 bases not matched to a gene. Germline lookup yields CDR1 SGHTA and CDR2 FQGNSA. CDR3 sequence reads: CASEVVLGGNTDTQYF. CDR3 DNA sequence: TGTGCCAGCGAAGTTGTACTGGGGGGGAACACAGATACGCAGTATTTT.

This chain connects TRBV14 to TRBJ2-2, with a possible D match to TRBD2 (6 bases). This CDR3 region has 15 residues. The germline CDR1 and CDR2 sequences are SGHDN and FVKESK. The V end lost 4 bases, the J end lost 6 bases, and 15 bases lay between the germline ends. The CDR3 here is CASSPTGTFPGELFF. The CDR3 nucleotides read TGTGCCAGCAGCCCTACCGGGACTTTCCCCGGGGAGCTGTTTTTT.

The chain combines TRBV2 with TRBJ2-3; D perhaps matches TRBD2 (6 bases). CDR3 length: 15 amino acids. Germline assignment: CDR1 SNHLY and CDR2 FYNNEI. V lost 4 bases and J lost 0, with 11 bases in between. The CDR3 sequence is CASSGGTASTDTQYF. The CDR3 DNA follows: TGTGCCAGCAGTGGAGGGACTGCTAGCACAGATACGCAGTATTTT.

The gene calls are TRBV2 and TRBJ1-3; a weak D match, TRBD1 (5 bases). CDR3 length: 14 residues. V lost 4 bases and J 3 bases, leaving 10 bases between the germline ends. Germline CDR1 and CDR2: SNHLY and FYNNEI. CDR3 in amino acids: CASSAGRGGNTIYF. The CDR3 DNA sequence: TGTGCCAGCAGTGCAGGGAGGGGTGGAAACACCATATATTTT.

This chain links TRBV30 with TRBJ2-7, with 7 nucleotides matching TRBD1. With 0 bases clipped from V and 9 bases from J, the junction kept 8 bases outside the gene matches. Germline V gene sequence: CDR1 GTSNPN, CDR2 SVGIG (reference sequence). CDR3 length: 13 amino acids. The DNA for the CDR3 is TGTGCCTGGAGTGTACGACAGGGATCGGCGCAGTACTTC. Residues: CAWSVRQGSAQYF.

This chain joins TRBV5-6 and TRBJ2-4; maybe TRBD2 (6 bases). V shed 4 bases and J shed 2 bases, with 16 bases lying between them. This CDR3 contains 16 residues. Germline V lookup: CDR1 SGHDT, CDR2 YYEEEE. The CDR3 coding sequence is TGTGCCAGCAGCCCTCTGGCGGGACGAACCAAAAACATTCAGTACTTC. This codes for CASSPLAGRTKNIQYF.

The V and J genes are TRBV6-5 and TRBJ2-2, with TRBD2 identical over 11 bases. This CDR3 is built from 16 residues. Germline V gene data show CDR1 as MNHEY and CDR2 as SVGAGI. V lost 2 bases, J lost 4 bases, and 3 bases stayed unmatched. The CDR3 here is CASSYRLAGSTGELFF. CDR3 sequence (DNA): TGTGCCAGCAGTTACCGACTAGCGGGATCCACCGGGGAGCTGTTTTTT.

The chain couples TRBV5-6 to TRBJ2-1; D uncertain. The germline gives CDR1 SGHDT, CDR2 YYEEEE. The CDR3 extends over 14 amino acids. With 1 base removed from V and 6 bases from J, the gap between germline ends came to 11 bases. The CDR3 is CASSLNSFSNEQFF. The CDR3 nucleotides are TGTGCCAGCAGCTTGAACAGCTTCTCCAATGAGCAGTTCTTC.

The sample holds one count of this clone. J is TRBJ2-7 and V is TRBV5-1; weak D call: TRBD2 (5 bases). V was trimmed by 0 bases and J by 4 bases, leaving 14 bases between them. There are 15 residues in the CDR3. Germline assignment: CDR1 SGHRS and CDR2 YFSETQ. CDR3 amino acids: CASSLGTDQSYEQYF. The CDR3 nucleotides are TGCGCCAGCAGCTTGGGGACTGACCAGTCATACGAGCAGTACTTC. Full variable domain (missing parts from reference TRBV5-1 and TRBJ2-7): KAGVTQTPRYLIKTRGQQVTLSCSPISGHRSVSWYQQTPGQGLQFLFEYFSETQRNKGNFPGRFSGRQFSNSRSEMNVSTLELGDSALYLCASSLGTDQSYEQYFGPGTRLTVT.

This clone occurred once. CDR3 nucleotides: TGTGCCAGCAGCTTAGGCAGGGGGCATTCTAATAATTCACCCCTCCACTTT. It codes for CASSLGRGHSNNSPLHF. This chain links TRBV11-2 with TRBJ1-6, with 8 nucleotides matching TRBD1. After removal of 1 base from V and 5 bases from J, the junction contained 7 bases not matched to a gene. From germline, CDR1 is SGHAT and CDR2 FQNNGV. The CDR3 length is 17 residues. The complete variable domain, with remaining parts taken from reference TRBV11-2 and TRBJ1-6, reads EAGVAQSPRYKIIEKRQSVAFWCNPISGHATLYWYQQILGQGPKLLIQFQNNGVVDDSQLPKDRFSAERLKGVDSTLKIQPAKLEDSAVYLCASSLGRGHSNNSPLHFGNGTRLTVT.

The J gene is TRBJ1-1, the V gene TRBV19; 7 bases fit TRBD1. The germline gives CDR1 LNHDA, CDR2 SQIVND (reference sequence). This CDR3 spans 13 amino acids. The ends lost 8 bases at V and 7 bases at J; junction bases unmatched: 10. CDR3 nucleotides: TGTGCCAGTTCCGACAGGGTTGGGGATGAAGCTTTCTTT. The encoded protein is CASSDRVGDEAFF.

The chain uses TRBV9 and TRBJ2-5, with TRBD2 matching over 7 bases. Germline V gives CDR1 SGDLS, CDR2 YYNGEE. Germline trimming cut 7 bases from V and 5 bases from J; bases unmatched to any gene: 17. The CDR3 has 16 amino acids. In DNA, the CDR3 is TGTGCCAGCTCGCAAGTAATAGGGGAGGGTGGGGAGACCCAGTACTTC. Amino acid sequence: CASSQVIGEGGETQYF.

The chain combines TRBV9 with TRBJ2-3; 8 bases fit TRBD2. The V and J ends lost 3 bases and 6 bases, in that order; junction bases with no gene match: 3. The CDR3 covers 13 residues. Germline V gene data show CDR1 as SGDLS and CDR2 as YYNGEE. The CDR3 region is CASSEREYDTQYF. The CDR3 DNA reads TGTGCCAGCAGCGAGCGGGAGTACGATACGCAGTATTTT.